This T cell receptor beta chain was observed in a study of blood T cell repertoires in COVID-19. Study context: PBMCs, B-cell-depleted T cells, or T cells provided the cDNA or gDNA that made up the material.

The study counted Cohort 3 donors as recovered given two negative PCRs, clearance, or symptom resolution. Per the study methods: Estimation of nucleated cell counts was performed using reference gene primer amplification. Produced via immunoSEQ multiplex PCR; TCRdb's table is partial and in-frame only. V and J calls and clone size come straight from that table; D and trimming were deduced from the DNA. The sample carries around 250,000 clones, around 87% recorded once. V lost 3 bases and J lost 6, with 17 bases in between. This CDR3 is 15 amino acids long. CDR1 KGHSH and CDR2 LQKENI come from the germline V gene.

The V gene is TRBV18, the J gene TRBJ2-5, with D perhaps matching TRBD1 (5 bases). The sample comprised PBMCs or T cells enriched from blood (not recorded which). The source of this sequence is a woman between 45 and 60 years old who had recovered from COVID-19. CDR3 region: CASSPNFGREQTQYF. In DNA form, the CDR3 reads TGTGCCAGCTCACCTAACTTCGGCAGGGAACAGACCCAGTACTTC.